This record covers a single T cell receptor beta chain. Its antigen is still unknown. It has no much larger one-base neighbor in the sample; base qualities were not kept. This sample is part of a study of shared T cell receptors in the human thymus (dated by TCRdb to 2020 to 2023). Regarding the study in general: The study examined how self-reactive, shared T-cell receptor alpha chains are generated in the human thymus.

CDR1 and CDR2 are read off the germline V gene as SNHLY and FYNNEI. There are 15 amino acids in the CDR3, from cysteine to phenylalanine inclusive. CDR3 DNA is the only sequence kept; it has 45 bases, read in frame from the first base. The germline V and J ends show losses of 5 bases and 4 bases respectively, and no gene match explains 6 bases of the junction. The library came from the immunoSEQ multiplex PCR assay. The source is immuneACCESS, and TCRdb retained only in-frame sequences with V and J called. Part of the clones is not carried over; for the studies checked, unresolved V genes explain less than half of this, and the remainder is unexplained. Here the sample has hundreds of thousands of clones; over 75% occur a single time. The ten top clones hold roughly 0.0086% of the sample. This sample also appeared in a second study, on human thymus T cells. As the second paper documents: In Finland, the donors were immunologically healthy infants who were having open corrective cardiac surgery for congenital heart defects. Thymus tissue was collected as surgical resects that were removed during corrective cardiac surgery. Biased V and J gene segment usage appeared to be present in both thymic and peripheral blood repertoires. The related research found that thymic TCR repertoires overlapped highly between unrelated individuals. The study characterized TCR alpha and beta repertoires from under 10 infant thymus samples and a few related peripheral blood samples. The infant donors were about 6 to 244 days old, and the cohort included six or seven males and a couple of females. Thymocytes were released mechanically from tissue and stored at -70 °C as pellets of 10-30 million cells. Genomic DNA was extracted from frozen cell pellets with a QIAsymphony instrument. Using the immunoSEQ multiplex PCR assay, the TCRB and TCRAD loci were amplified from a standardized quantity of quality-controlled genomic DNA. Amplicons spanned the V(D)J region at a length sufficient to cover the CDR3 and identify V and J genes. The commercial immunoSEQ service was used to sequence amplicons on an Illumina platform. Primer bias and sequencing errors were corrected as previously described, and TCRAD and TCRB definitions were based on the IMGT database. Repertoires were analysed with immunoSEQ Analyzer 3.0 and VDJTools, covering basic statistics, V/J segment usage, diversity estimates, rarefaction and pairwise overlap. Chao1, ChaoE, Efron-Thisted, Shannon and inverse Simpson indices were used to estimate diversity, which was also estimated on datasets down-sampled to the smallest sample. Repertoire overlap was determined by strict matching of CDR3 nucleotide sequence, V gene and J gene, and Jaccard-based multidimensional scaling clustering was applied. On average, about 730,000 unique TCRB clonotypes were obtained from thymus samples, compared with 70,000 to 90,000 from blood samples.

Sequencing was done on a sample of thymocytes. This receptor was identified in a boy younger than two with a congenital heart defect. Donor details come from another sample of the same person, matched by shared clones. The sequence links TRBV2 to TRBJ1-1, and 11 junctional nucleotides match TRBD1. The CDR3 reads as follows: CASSSPGTGGTEAFF. Here is the DNA: TGTGCCAGCAGTTCCCCCGGGACAGGGGGCACTGAAGCTTTCTTT. Joined to the reference TRBV2 and TRBJ1-1 proteins, this CDR3 gives the full variable domain: EPEVTQTPSHQVTQMGQEVILRCVPISNHLYFYWYRQILGQKVEFLVSFYNNEISEKSEIFDDQFSVERPDGSNFTLKIRSTKLEDSAMYFCASSSPGTGGTEAFFGQGTRLTVV.